This entry lists 23 T cell receptor beta chains sequenced from one sample in a study of blood T cell repertoires in COVID-19 (TCRdb year 2020). Libraries were constructed by the immunoSEQ multiplex PCR assay. The table comes from immuneACCESS by way of TCRdb, which keeps in-frame sequences with V and J called. Part of the clones is missing from these tables; in studies checked, under half for an unresolved V gene and the rest for unknown reasons. This sample holds around 700,000 clones; 85% to 90% were observed only once. Roughly 0.26% of the sample belongs to the ten largest clones. The material sequenced was peripheral blood. All receptors derive from a woman younger than 35 with acute or convalescent COVID-19.

The chain joins TRBV6-5 to TRBJ1-2; TRBD1 is a possible D gene (6 bases). Germline V lookup: CDR1 MNHEY, CDR2 SVGAGI. CDR3 length equals 13 residues. Trimming pared 7 bases from V and 6 bases from J, leaving 15 bases between. CDR3 DNA sequence: TGTGCCAGCATAGACGGTGGGGGCGATGGCTACACCTTC. Protein: CASIDGGGDGYTF.

The V gene is TRBV5-1, the J gene TRBJ2-2; D is perhaps TRBD1 (6 bases). Germline V gives CDR1 SGHRS, CDR2 YFSETQ. V lost 4 bases and J 0 bases, leaving 10 bases between the germline ends. CDR3 length equals 15 residues. CDR3 DNA sequence: TGCGCCAGCAGCCCCGGGACAACGAACACCGGGGAGCTGTTTTTT. Encoded protein: CASSPGTTNTGELFF.

This chain uses TRBV11-2 with TRBJ2-1, with 11 nucleotides matching TRBD2. This CDR3 contains 15 residues. The J segment lost 7 bases and the V segment lost 1 base, leaving 3 bases of the junction unmatched. Germline V lookup: CDR1 SGHAT, CDR2 FQNNGV. CDR3 nucleotide sequence: TGTGCCAGCAGCTTAGCTAGCGGGGGGAGAAATGAGCAGTTCTTC. Translation: CASSLASGGRNEQFF.

The CDR3 DNA follows: TGCGCCAGCAGCTCTTACCGGGACACCGGCTATGGCTACACCTTC. Translating it yields CASSSYRDTGYGYTF. J is TRBJ1-2 and V is TRBV5-1; TRBD1 might be the D (6 bases). Per germline, CDR1 SGHRS and CDR2 YFSETQ. The length of the CDR3 is 15 residues. V lost 3 bases and J lost 4, with 16 bases in between.

The chain has TRBV19 and TRBJ2-6; TRBD2 might be the D (5 bases). This CDR3 spans 15 amino acids. Trimming left V 2 bases short and J 1 base short, with 6 bases between. Germline V gene sequence: CDR1 LNHDA, CDR2 SQIVND (reference sequence). CDR3 coding DNA: TGTGCCAGTAGTATACTAGCTTCTGGGGCCAACGTCCTGACTTTC. This codes for CASSILASGANVLTF.

The rearrangement joins TRBV14 to TRBJ2-1; 7 bases line up with TRBD2. This CDR3 comprises 16 residues. CDR1 is SGHDN, CDR2 FVKESK, per germline. V was clipped by 0 bases and J by 5 bases; unmatched bases: 7. The CDR3 bases are TGTGCCAGCAGCCAAGAATGGGGGGGAAAGAACAATGAGCAGTTCTTC. Protein product: CASSQEWGGKNNEQFF.

V usage is TRBV9 and J usage is TRBJ1-1; 11 nucleotides line up with TRBD1. The germline V gene encodes CDR1 SGDLS and CDR2 YYNGEE. V lost 6 bases, J lost 3 bases, and 7 bases stayed unmatched. This CDR3 is 15 amino acids long. CDR3 sequence: CASKTLDRGHTEAFF. CDR3 DNA: TGTGCCAGCAAAACCTTGGACAGGGGGCACACTGAAGCTTTCTTT.

The V and J genes are TRBV7-9 and TRBJ2-3, with TRBD2 matching over 13 bases. The CDR3 has 16 amino acids. The germline CDR1 and CDR2 sequences are SEHNR and FQNEAQ (reference sequence). V lost 5 bases, J lost 3 bases, and 5 bases stayed unmatched. CDR3 in DNA: TGTGCCAGCAGCGCAACTAGCGGGGGGGCTACAGATACGCAGTATTTT. It translates to CASSATSGGATDTQYF.

The V call is TRBV5-1, the J call TRBJ2-7; 11 bases agree with TRBD1. CDR1 is SGHRS and CDR2 is YFSETQ in the germline V gene. The CDR3 consists of 12 residues. The V segment lost 4 bases and the J segment 6 bases; nucleotides outside the gene matches: 0. The CDR3 DNA reads as TGCGCCAGCAGCGGGACAGGGGGCGAGCAGTACTTC. Translated, it gives CASSGTGGEQYF.

A few counts support this clone. This chain joins TRBV10-3 and TRBJ1-2; 7 bases match TRBD1. V gave up 8 bases and J gave up 6 bases; unmatched junction bases: 15. Per the germline V gene, CDR1 is ENHRY and CDR2 is SYGVKD. The CDR3 length is 15 residues. CDR3 loop: CAISFWDSEANGYTF. CDR3 DNA: TGTGCCATCTCCTTTTGGGACAGCGAAGCAAATGGCTACACCTTC.

The DNA for the CDR3 is TGTGCCAGTAGTAGCGGCGTAGGGAACACTGAAGCTTTCTTT. Protein product: CASSSGVGNTEAFF. The J gene is TRBJ1-1, the V gene TRBV19; D is undetermined. Looked up from germline, CDR1 is LNHDA and CDR2 is SQIVND (reference sequence). CDR3 size: 14 residues. The germline V and J ends were trimmed by 4 bases and 1 base, with 10 bases remaining between them.

The chain couples TRBV3-1 (or the pseudogene TRBV3-2) to TRBJ1-1; perhaps TRBD1 as D (6 bases). Germline CDR1 and CDR2: LGHDT and YNNKEL (reference sequence). The CDR3 extends over 14 amino acids. V lost 3 bases and J lost 4, with 12 bases in between. In nucleotides, the CDR3 is TGTGCCAGCAGCCAGAGGGCCAGGGGCACTGAAGCTTTCTTT. It is translated as CASSQRARGTEAFF.

This clone occurred once. This chain uses TRBV6-4 with TRBJ2-2, with 7 nucleotides matching TRBD2. V trimming: 0 bases; J trimming: 0 bases; junction bases outside the gene matches: 4. The CDR3 has 17 residues. Germline V gene data show CDR1 as MRHNA and CDR2 as SNTAGT. The DNA of the CDR3 is TGTGCCAGCAGTGACTCCCCGGGGGGAGCGAACACCGGGGAGCTGTTTTTT. It encodes CASSDSPGGANTGELFF.

J is TRBJ1-5 and V is TRBV4-1; no clear D. V was clipped by 4 bases and J by 4 bases, with 8 bases between them. Per the germline V gene, CDR1 is MGHRA and CDR2 is YSYEKL. There are 13 residues in the CDR3. In DNA form, the CDR3 reads TGCGCCAGCAGCCGGGCAGTAAATCAGCCCCAGCATTTT. This codes for CASSRAVNQPQHF.

The chain is built from TRBV30 and TRBJ1-1; TRBD1 matches 11 bases. Losses at the gene ends were 1 base for V and 5 bases for J; bases not matched to a gene: 3. Germline V gene lookup returns CDR1 GTSNPN and CDR2 SVGIG (reference sequence). The CDR3 length is 14 residues. The CDR3 region is CAWSAGTGGTEAFF. In DNA form, the CDR3 reads TGTGCCTGGAGTGCCGGGACAGGGGGGACTGAAGCTTTCTTT.

The chain employs TRBV6-1 and TRBJ1-2; 9 nucleotides agree with TRBD1. J was trimmed by 8 bases and V by 7 bases; bases with no gene match: 14. This CDR3 region has 15 residues. The germline V gene has CDR1 MNHNS and CDR2 SASEGT. CDR3 region: CASTYSRTGVRGYTF. In DNA, the CDR3 is TGTGCCAGCACCTATAGTAGGACAGGGGTACGAGGCTACACCTTC.

This rearrangement joins TRBV5-6 to TRBJ1-1, with no clear D. V dropped 5 bases and J dropped 5 bases, with 13 bases sitting between them. The CDR3 covers 13 residues. In germline, CDR1 is SGHDT, CDR2 YYEEEE. CDR3 nucleotide sequence: TGTGCCAGCAGTTACGCGCGCAAAACTGAAGCTTTCTTT. Translated, it gives CASSYARKTEAFF.

This chain joins TRBV10-1 and TRBJ1-2; D possibly corresponds to TRBD1 (6 bases). The CDR3 sequence is 15 residues long. Trimming removed 4 bases from V and 6 bases from J, with 18 bases in between. CDR1 and CDR2 from the germline V gene are WNHNN and SYGVQD (reference sequence). CDR3 DNA: TGCGCCAGCAGTGGGGGGCTGGCACAACGGAATGGCTACACCTTC. This translates into CASSGGLAQRNGYTF.

The chain uses TRBV7-9 and TRBJ1-2; 8 bases are a match to TRBD1. The junction had 4 bases not matched to a gene; V was cut back by 3 bases and J by 7 bases. Germline V gene sequence: CDR1 SEHNR, CDR2 FQNEAQ (reference sequence). The CDR3 totals 13 residues. The CDR3 DNA reads as TGTGCCAGCAGCTTGACAGGGACAGGTGGCTACACCTTC. This encodes CASSLTGTGGYTF.

This chain connects TRBV7-3 to TRBJ2-7; TRBD2 agrees at 10 bases. Germline CDR1 SGHTA, CDR2 FQGTGA. There are 16 residues in the CDR3. The J segment lost 1 base and the V segment lost 2 bases, leaving 5 bases of the junction unmatched. CDR3 nucleotides: TGTGCCAGCAGCTTATCTCTAGCGGGGGAATCCTACGAGCAGTACTTC. It encodes CASSLSLAGESYEQYF.

The chain is built from TRBV10-3 and TRBJ1-1, with D tentatively TRBD1 (6 bases). Germline lookup yields CDR1 ENHRY and CDR2 SYGVKD. The CDR3 length is 17 residues. With 6 bases removed from V and 1 base from J, the gap between germline ends came to 21 bases. The CDR3 sequence: CAIREGRAGARNTEAFF. CDR3 nucleotides: TGTGCCATCAGAGAGGGGAGGGCAGGGGCGAGGAACACTGAAGCTTTCTTT.

The V gene is TRBV18, the J gene TRBJ1-3; D gene uncertain. The CDR3 consists of 15 residues. V gave up 3 bases and J gave up 1 base, with 10 bases separating them. CDR1 is KGHSH, CDR2 LQKENI, per germline. DNA for the CDR3: TGTGCCAGCTCACCGGAACAGCTGTCTGGAAACACCATATATTTT. Its protein product is CASSPEQLSGNTIYF.

The chain carries TRBV29-1 and TRBJ1-1, with 10 bases aligning to TRBD1. Germline lookup yields CDR1 SQVTM and CDR2 ANQGSEA. This CDR3 spans 14 amino acids. J was trimmed by 4 bases and V by 3 bases; bases with no gene match: 5. The CDR3 nucleotides read TGCAGCGTTGAGGGGGACAGGGGCTTCACTGAAGCTTTCTTT. This gives the protein CSVEGDRGFTEAFF. Supplemented by reference TRBV29-1 and TRBJ1-1, the full variable domain reads SAVISQKPSRDICQRGTSLTIQCQVDSQVTMMFWYRQQPGQSLTLIATANQGSEATYESGFVIDKFPISRPNLTFSTLTVSNMSPEDSSIYLCSVEGDRGFTEAFFGQGTRLTVV.